This T cell receptor beta chain was documented in a study of shared clonotypes between healthy human individuals. Study-wide results and limits: Between a few donors, naive CD4 clonotypes were shared at a level of approximately 5%. The genetic and exposure-history diversity represented was limited by few donors.

Assay used: immunoSEQ multiplex PCR; TCRdb lists only in-frame clones, some missing. The sample lists some 2.3 million clones, 80% to 95% occurring once. This CDR3 region has 16 residues. Germline V CDR1 and CDR2: MRHNA, SNTAGT. Unmatched junction bases numbered 13, after V lost 4 bases and J lost 8 bases. About this clone: The target antigen is unknown.

The clonotype originates from a man aged 18 to 30 in good health. Some clones in this sample may be carry-over from other donors' samples. V and J are TRBV6-4 and TRBJ2-1; TRBD2 aligns across 8 bases. The source material was naive CD4+ T cells from PBMCs. The subset is: CD45RA+ positively selected. The CDR3 spells CASSVTRASGHHEQFF. CDR3 bases: TGTGCCAGCAGTGTCACTCGGGCTAGCGGGCACCATGAGCAGTTCTTC.